This TCR beta chain was identified in a study of T-cell memory formation after mild COVID-19. About this clonotype: Its antigen remains unidentified.

In TCRdb, the 5' RACE reads were re-called with MiXCR into one record per CDR3 protein. The sample carries about half a million distinct CDR3 sequences, approximately 18% recorded once. Notes on the study in general: Among contracting clones, CD4+ were mainly CM/EM and CD8+ enriched in EMRA. Later expanders leaned CD4+, whereas clones that contracted between day 15 and 85 were balanced CD4/CD8.

The V and J ends lost 5 bases and 5 bases, in that order; junction bases with no gene match: 5. The CDR3 is 13 residues long. Germline lookup yields CDR1 MNHEY and CDR2 SVGAGI. The receptor was isolated from an adult woman who had mild COVID-19 (a few samples of this study predate the infection). Cell type and time point are not known. What was sequenced was PBMCs or a T cell subset sorted from them (not recorded which). The chain uses TRBV6-5 and TRBJ2-5; 7 nucleotides line up with TRBD1. This CDR3 is CASSLGTDETQYF. CDR3 DNA: TGTGCCAGCAGTCTCGGGACAGACGAGACCCAGTACTTC.